The source of this TCR beta chain is a study of vaccination effects on CD4 cells after COVID-19. V shed 4 bases and J 5 bases; nucleotides not matched to a gene: 11. CDR3 length equals 15 residues. Germline V gene lookup returns CDR1 SGHTS and CDR2 YDEGEE. General study findings and limits: Clones that were induced by infection or by vaccine showed marked contraction late after vaccination.

Note on this clone: Its target is not known.

Ahead of sequencing, the ViraFEST assay grew antigen-specific CD4+ T cells using viral peptide pools. Once cultured for approximately ten days, the cells underwent separation to obtain CD4+ T cells. The person had a PCR-confirmed SARS-CoV-2 infection during March to December 2020. Cultures got half-medium changes with IL-2 on days 3 and 7. TCRdb's copy holds only in-frame clones and misses some; the assay was immunoSEQ multiplex PCR. This table holds roughly 45,000 clones, 65% to 70% found once. This TCR came from a human donor who had a prior SARS-CoV-2 infection. The rearrangement links TRBV5-8 to TRBJ1-2; TRBD1 aligns across 7 bases. Sequenced here: CD4+ T cells from PBMCs cultured with a peptide pool, sampled before COVID-19 vaccination. The CDR3 DNA is TGTGCCAGCAGCAGATACGGGGGACAGAATTATGGCTACACCTTC. This encodes CASSRYGGQNYGYTF.